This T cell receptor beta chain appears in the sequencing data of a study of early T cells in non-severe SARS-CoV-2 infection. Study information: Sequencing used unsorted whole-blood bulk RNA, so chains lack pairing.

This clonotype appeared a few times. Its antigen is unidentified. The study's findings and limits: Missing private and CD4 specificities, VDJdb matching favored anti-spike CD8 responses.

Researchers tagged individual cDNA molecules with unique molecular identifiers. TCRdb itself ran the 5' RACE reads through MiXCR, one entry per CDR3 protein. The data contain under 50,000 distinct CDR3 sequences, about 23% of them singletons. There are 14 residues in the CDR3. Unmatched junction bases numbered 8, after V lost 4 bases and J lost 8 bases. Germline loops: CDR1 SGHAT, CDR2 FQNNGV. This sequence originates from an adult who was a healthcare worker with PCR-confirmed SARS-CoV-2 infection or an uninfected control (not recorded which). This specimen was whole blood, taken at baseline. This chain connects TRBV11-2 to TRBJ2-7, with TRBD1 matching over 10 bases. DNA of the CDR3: TGTGCCAGCAGCTGGGCTCGGGGACAGGGGCAGCAGTACTTC. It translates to CASSWARGQGQQYF.